A selection of T cell receptor beta chains follows, all from one sample in a study of T cell repertoires in cytomegalovirus infection. Each CDR3 protein gets one entry after TCRdb re-called the reads with MiXCR. Seen here are 100,000 or so distinct CDR3 sequences, under 50% observed once, and the top ten hold just under 75%. Antigens for these TCRs are unknown. The sample was CD8+ T cells from cultured PBMCs, taken from culture after CMV antigen stimulation. These receptors came from a human donor in good health (CMV status not recorded). Some clones in this sample may be carry-over from other donors' samples. CDR3s include the opening cysteine and the closing phenylalanine or tryptophan. The order of the fields is clone size, J gene, D gene, V gene, CDR3 DNA, CDR3 protein. D genes are given only for firm matches. Clone size appears in some rows only: once, few, many, or a class for an expanded clone.

abundance: once; j_gene: TRBJ2-3; d_gene: TRBD2; v_gene: TRBV12-3/TRBV12-4; CDR3nt: TGTGCCAGCAGTCCCGGACTAGCGGGGGGGGGCACAGATACGCAGTATTTT; CDR3aa: CASSPGLAGGGTDTQYF
abundance: .; j_gene: TRBJ1-6; d_gene: TRBD1; v_gene: TRBV7-9; CDR3nt: TGTGCCAGCAGTTCCGGGACAGCCCCTCTCACCCTCCACTTT; CDR3aa: CASSSGTAPLTLHF
abundance: few; j_gene: TRBJ1-2; d_gene: .; v_gene: TRBV12-3/TRBV12-4; CDR3nt: TGTGCCAGCAGTCCCGGGACCACGCCAGGCTACACCTTC; CDR3aa: CASSPGTTPGYTF
abundance: .; j_gene: TRBJ2-1; d_gene: .; v_gene: TRBV2; CDR3nt: TGTGCCAGCTTCGACTCCTACAATGAGCAGTTCTTC; CDR3aa: CASFDSYNEQFF
abundance: few; j_gene: TRBJ2-2; d_gene: .; v_gene: TRBV7-6; CDR3nt: TGTGCCAGCAGCCCCGATCCGAACACCGGGGAGCTGTTTTTT; CDR3aa: CASSPDPNTGELFF
abundance: .; j_gene: TRBJ1-1; d_gene: .; v_gene: TRBV28; CDR3nt: TGTGCCAGCAGTTTATCTTGGACAGCCAAAAACACTGAAGCTTTCTTT; CDR3aa: CASSLSWTAKNTEAFF
abundance: .; j_gene: TRBJ1-4; d_gene: .; v_gene: TRBV2; CDR3nt: TGTGCCAGCAAGGCAAGCCGTAATGAAAAACTGTTTTTT; CDR3aa: CASKASRNEKLFF
abundance: .; j_gene: TRBJ2-7; d_gene: .; v_gene: TRBV14; CDR3nt: TGTGCCAGCAGCCAAGTATTAGGGGGCGAGCAGTACTTC; CDR3aa: CASSQVLGGEQYF
abundance: .; j_gene: TRBJ2-2; d_gene: TRBD1; v_gene: TRBV2; CDR3nt: TGTGCCAGCGCCGGGACAGCGAACACCGGGGAGCTGTTTTTT; CDR3aa: CASAGTANTGELFF
abundance: many; j_gene: TRBJ1-5; d_gene: .; v_gene: TRBV27; CDR3nt: TGTGCCAGCCGGGACTTTTATAGCAATCAGCCCCAGCATTTT; CDR3aa: CASRDFYSNQPQHF
abundance: few; j_gene: TRBJ1-1; d_gene: .; v_gene: TRBV7-9; CDR3nt: TGTGCCAGCAGCTTTTCCCCTGACGGGGAAGCTTTCTTT; CDR3aa: CASSFSPDGEAFF
abundance: few; j_gene: TRBJ2-5; d_gene: TRBD2; v_gene: TRBV13; CDR3nt: TGTGCCAGCAGCTTAGGACTAGCGGGACAAGAGACCCAGTACTTC; CDR3aa: CASSLGLAGQETQYF
abundance: few; j_gene: TRBJ1-5; d_gene: .; v_gene: TRBV7-8; CDR3nt: TGTGCCAGCAGCCCCTCTGGGGGGGCCTCGCCCCAGCATTTT; CDR3aa: CASSPSGGASPQHF
abundance: .; j_gene: TRBJ1-5; d_gene: .; v_gene: TRBV5-5; CDR3nt: TGTGCCAGCAGCTTGTTGAATAGCAATCAGCCCCAGCATTTT; CDR3aa: CASSLLNSNQPQHF
abundance: few; j_gene: TRBJ2-7; d_gene: .; v_gene: TRBV7-9; CDR3nt: TGTGCCAGCAGTTTACTCCGGTCCGCCTACGAGCAGTACTTC; CDR3aa: CASSLLRSAYEQYF
abundance: .; j_gene: TRBJ1-5; d_gene: .; v_gene: TRBV27; CDR3nt: TGTGCCAGCAGCTGGTTCAGCGGCGGTCAGCCCCAGCATTTT; CDR3aa: CASSWFSGGQPQHF
abundance: .; j_gene: TRBJ2-5; d_gene: .; v_gene: TRBV7-4; CDR3nt: TGTGCCAGCCACGCAGGCGAAGAGACCCAGTACTTC; CDR3aa: CASHAGEETQYF
abundance: .; j_gene: TRBJ1-2; d_gene: .; v_gene: TRBV7-2; CDR3nt: TGTGCCAGCAGCCCAGACACAGCCGCTCCTAACTATGGCTACACCTTC; CDR3aa: CASSPDTAAPNYGYTF
abundance: few; j_gene: TRBJ2-4; d_gene: .; v_gene: TRBV12-3/TRBV12-4; CDR3nt: TGTGCCAGCAGTTTGGGCAGGGTGGCCATTCAGTACTTC; CDR3aa: CASSLGRVAIQYF
abundance: once; j_gene: TRBJ1-5; d_gene: TRBD1; v_gene: TRBV25-1; CDR3nt: TGTGCCAGCAGTGAACTCTACACGCCCGGACAGGTCGGCAATCAGCCCCAGCATTTT; CDR3aa: CASSELYTPGQVGNQPQHF
abundance: many; j_gene: TRBJ2-3; d_gene: TRBD2; v_gene: TRBV7-2; CDR3nt: TGTGCCAGCAGCTTGGTCCTCGCGGGGGGGCCGACAGATACGCAGTATTTT; CDR3aa: CASSLVLAGGPTDTQYF
abundance: few; j_gene: TRBJ2-1; d_gene: .; v_gene: TRBV20-1; CDR3nt: TGCAGTGCACCCGAAGAGGGGGGGGGCAATGAGCAGTTCTTC; CDR3aa: CSAPEEGGGNEQFF
abundance: .; j_gene: TRBJ1-2; d_gene: .; v_gene: TRBV20-1; CDR3nt: TGCAGTGCTAGAGAGGGCTATGGCTACACCTTC; CDR3aa: CSAREGYGYTF
abundance: .; j_gene: TRBJ1-1; d_gene: .; v_gene: TRBV12-3/TRBV12-4; CDR3nt: TGTGCCAGCAGTCCTGGAAACCCCACTGAAGCTTTCTTT; CDR3aa: CASSPGNPTEAFF
abundance: .; j_gene: TRBJ2-3; d_gene: .; v_gene: TRBV7-4; CDR3nt: TGTGCCAGCAGCTTGGGGGCCTGGGGGCAGTATTTT; CDR3aa: CASSLGAWGQYF